This T cell receptor beta chain stems from a study of T-cell reconstitution after alpha-beta-depleted transplantation in children. The TCRbeta library was prepared with unique molecular identifiers. Each CDR3 protein is one row after TCRdb ran MiXCR on the PCR reads. The sample has approximately 510,000 distinct CDR3 sequences; around 20% are singletons. The CDR3 contains 13 residues. Between the trimmed V and J ends, which lost 5 bases and 0 bases, there was a span of 7 bases. CDR1 and CDR2 (germline): LNHDA, SQIVND (reference sequence). The chain joins TRBV19 to TRBJ1-1; D gene uncertain. Specimen: PBMCs from the stem cell graft donor, collected from the stem cell graft. This receptor was obtained from a human donor who donated a stem cell graft to a child with acute lymphoblastic leukemia. Written as DNA, the CDR3 is TGTGCCAGTAGTGCAACCATGAACACTGAAGCTTTCTTT. It is translated as CASSATMNTEAFF.